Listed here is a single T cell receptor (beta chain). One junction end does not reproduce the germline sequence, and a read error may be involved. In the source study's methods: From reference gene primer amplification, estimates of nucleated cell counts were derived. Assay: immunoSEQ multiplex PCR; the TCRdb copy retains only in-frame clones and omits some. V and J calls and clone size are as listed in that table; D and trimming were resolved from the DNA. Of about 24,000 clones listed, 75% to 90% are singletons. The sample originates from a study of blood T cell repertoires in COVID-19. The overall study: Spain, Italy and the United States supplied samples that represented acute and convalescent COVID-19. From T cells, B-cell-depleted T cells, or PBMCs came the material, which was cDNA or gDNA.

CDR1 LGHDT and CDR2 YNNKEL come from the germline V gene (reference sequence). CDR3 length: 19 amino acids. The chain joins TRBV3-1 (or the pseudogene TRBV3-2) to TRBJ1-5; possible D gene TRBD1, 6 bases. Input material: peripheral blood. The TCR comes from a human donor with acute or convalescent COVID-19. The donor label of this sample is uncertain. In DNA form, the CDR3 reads TGTGTCAGCAGCCAAGGCCGCCCCCTACAGGGCTTCGGCAATCAGCCCCAGCATTTT. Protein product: CVSSQGRPLQGFGNQPQHF.